These T cell receptor beta chains were read from a single sample in a study of blood T cell repertoires in COVID-19. TCRdb's copy holds only in-frame clones and misses some; the assay was immunoSEQ multiplex PCR. The sample includes tens of thousands of clones, about 80% seen only once; the top ten take roughly 16%. Sequenced input: peripheral blood. The receptors stem from a human donor in a cohort sampled during active COVID-19. Both conserved end residues are part of each CDR3. The D gene is left open where the match is weak.

V gene: TRBV9; J gene: TRBJ1-2; D gene: .; CDR3 protein: CASSPGTGHNYGYTF
V gene: TRBV2; J gene: TRBJ1-1; D gene: .; CDR3 protein: CASSEFYSQAFF
V gene: TRBV6-5; J gene: TRBJ2-5; D gene: TRBD2; CDR3 protein: CASSRSGGARETQYF
V gene: TRBV5-5; J gene: TRBJ2-4; D gene: TRBD1; CDR3 protein: CASSLWTGIGFTKNIQYF
V gene: TRBV3-1/TRBV3-2; J gene: TRBJ2-2; D gene: TRBD2; CDR3 protein: CASSLRTSGGPNTGELFF
V gene: TRBV3-1/TRBV3-2; J gene: TRBJ2-5; D gene: TRBD2; CDR3 protein: CASSQDFRLAQETQYF
V gene: TRBV28; J gene: TRBJ2-7; D gene: TRBD2; CDR3 protein: CASTPSGSPSYEQYF
V gene: TRBV14; J gene: TRBJ1-1; D gene: .; CDR3 protein: CASSRPGFRYTEAFF
V gene: TRBV11-2; J gene: TRBJ2-7; D gene: .; CDR3 protein: CASSLGWDTSYEQYF
V gene: TRBV3-1/TRBV3-2; J gene: TRBJ2-1; D gene: TRBD2; CDR3 protein: CASSPLLTSGSMNEQFF
V gene: TRBV2; J gene: TRBJ2-1; D gene: .; CDR3 protein: CASKVSARGVDEQFF
V gene: TRBV7-3; J gene: TRBJ2-3; D gene: .; CDR3 protein: CASSPTASTDTQYF
V gene: TRBV7-3; J gene: TRBJ2-1; D gene: TRBD2; CDR3 protein: CASSLYPSGRVGQFF
V gene: TRBV5-1; J gene: TRBJ2-3; D gene: TRBD2; CDR3 protein: CASSLGASGGTDTQYF
V gene: TRBV19; J gene: TRBJ2-1; D gene: .; CDR3 protein: CASSIVQGAVNEQFF